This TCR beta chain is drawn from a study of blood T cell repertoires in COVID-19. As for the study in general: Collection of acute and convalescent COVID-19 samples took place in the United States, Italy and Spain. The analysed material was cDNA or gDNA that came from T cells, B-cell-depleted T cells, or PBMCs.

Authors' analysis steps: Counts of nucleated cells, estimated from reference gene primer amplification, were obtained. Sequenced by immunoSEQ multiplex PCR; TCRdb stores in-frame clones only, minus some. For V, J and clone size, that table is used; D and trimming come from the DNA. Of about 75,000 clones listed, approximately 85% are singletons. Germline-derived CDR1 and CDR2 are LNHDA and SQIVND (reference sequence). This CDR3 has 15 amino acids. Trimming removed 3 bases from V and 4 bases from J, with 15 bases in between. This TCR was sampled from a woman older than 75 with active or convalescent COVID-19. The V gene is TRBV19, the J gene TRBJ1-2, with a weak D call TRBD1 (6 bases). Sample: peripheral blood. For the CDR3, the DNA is TGTGCCAGTAGTATTACCCCGACAGGCTCCTATGGCTACACCTTC. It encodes CASSITPTGSYGYTF.